Listed below are T cell receptor beta chains from one sample, sequenced in a study of blood T cell repertoires in COVID-19. Sequenced by immunoSEQ multiplex PCR; TCRdb stores in-frame clones only, minus some. The table shows approximately 60,000 clones, with less than 85% occurring only once. The sample consisted of peripheral blood. These receptors were taken from a man aged 55 to 70 with acute or convalescent COVID-19. The CDR3 runs from the conserved cysteine through the conserved F or W. Each record gives: CDR3 protein, CDR3 DNA, D gene, V gene, clone size, J gene. A D gene is named only where the DNA matches it firmly. Clone size appears in some rows only: once, few, many, or a class for an expanded clone.

CDR3aa: CASTPDRAGELFF; CDR3nt: TGTGCCAGTACCCCGGACAGGGCCGGGGAGCTGTTTTTT; d_gene: TRBD1; v_gene: TRBV19; abundance: -; j_gene: TRBJ2-2
CDR3aa: CASSFTGFGETQYF; CDR3nt: TGTGCCAGCAGTTTTACAGGTTTTGGAGAGACCCAGTACTTC; d_gene: -; v_gene: TRBV6-5; abundance: -; j_gene: TRBJ2-5
CDR3aa: CASSLGLAGGETQYF; CDR3nt: TGCGCCAGCAGCTTGGGACTAGCGGGAGGGGAGACCCAGTACTTC; d_gene: TRBD2; v_gene: TRBV5-1; abundance: -; j_gene: TRBJ2-5
CDR3aa: CASSQGLAAQNEQFF; CDR3nt: TGTGCCAGCAGCCAAGGGCTAGCTGCCCAAAATGAGCAGTTCTTC; d_gene: -; v_gene: TRBV4-2; abundance: -; j_gene: TRBJ2-1
CDR3aa: CASSGGSPTAKNIQYF; CDR3nt: TGTGCCAGCAGTGGGGGCAGTCCAACGGCCAAAAACATTCAGTACTTC; d_gene: -; v_gene: TRBV6-1; abundance: once; j_gene: TRBJ2-4
CDR3aa: CASSLLRNEQFF; CDR3nt: TGTGCCAGCAGCTTATTGAGAAATGAGCAGTTCTTC; d_gene: -; v_gene: TRBV7-9; abundance: -; j_gene: TRBJ2-1
CDR3aa: CASSQVTDTEAFF; CDR3nt: TGTGCCAGCAGCCAAGTCACTGACACTGAAGCTTTCTTT; d_gene: -; v_gene: TRBV4-2; abundance: -; j_gene: TRBJ1-1
CDR3aa: CASSVTSGGGEQYF; CDR3nt: TGTGCCAGCTCGGTGACTAGCGGAGGGGGAGAGCAGTACTTC; d_gene: TRBD2; v_gene: TRBV18; abundance: -; j_gene: TRBJ2-7
CDR3aa: CASSRRTGDEQYF; CDR3nt: TGTGCCAGCAGCCGGAGGACGGGAGACGAGCAGTACTTC; d_gene: -; v_gene: TRBV7-2; abundance: -; j_gene: TRBJ2-7
CDR3aa: CASSLATGTEAFF; CDR3nt: TGCGCCAGCAGCTTGGCCACGGGCACTGAAGCTTTCTTT; d_gene: -; v_gene: TRBV5-1; abundance: -; j_gene: TRBJ1-1
CDR3aa: CASSLGSGGNEKLFF; CDR3nt: TGTGCCAGCAGCTTGGGTTCAGGGGGCAATGAAAAACTGTTTTTT; d_gene: TRBD1; v_gene: TRBV5-6; abundance: few; j_gene: TRBJ1-4
CDR3aa: CASSFGQGLPEAFF; CDR3nt: TGTGCCAGCAGCTTCGGACAGGGGTTACCTGAAGCTTTCTTT; d_gene: TRBD1; v_gene: TRBV11-2; abundance: -; j_gene: TRBJ1-1
CDR3aa: CASSSLAGETQYF; CDR3nt: TGCGCCAGCAGCTCCCTAGCGGGAGAGACCCAGTACTTC; d_gene: TRBD2; v_gene: TRBV5-1; abundance: -; j_gene: TRBJ2-5
CDR3aa: CASSLFPAGEQETQYF; CDR3nt: TGTGCCAGCAGCTTATTTCCGGCAGGGGAGCAAGAGACCCAGTACTTC; d_gene: -; v_gene: TRBV7-9; abundance: -; j_gene: TRBJ2-5
CDR3aa: CASRPFLGEPLFF; CDR3nt: TGTGCCAGCAGGCCATTCTTGGGCGAGCCTCTGTTTTTT; d_gene: -; v_gene: TRBV6-5; abundance: -; j_gene: TRBJ1-4
CDR3aa: CAIRDSASGRGYEQYF; CDR3nt: TGTGCCATCAGAGACTCGGCTAGCGGGAGGGGGTACGAGCAGTACTTC; d_gene: TRBD2; v_gene: TRBV10-3; abundance: many; j_gene: TRBJ2-7